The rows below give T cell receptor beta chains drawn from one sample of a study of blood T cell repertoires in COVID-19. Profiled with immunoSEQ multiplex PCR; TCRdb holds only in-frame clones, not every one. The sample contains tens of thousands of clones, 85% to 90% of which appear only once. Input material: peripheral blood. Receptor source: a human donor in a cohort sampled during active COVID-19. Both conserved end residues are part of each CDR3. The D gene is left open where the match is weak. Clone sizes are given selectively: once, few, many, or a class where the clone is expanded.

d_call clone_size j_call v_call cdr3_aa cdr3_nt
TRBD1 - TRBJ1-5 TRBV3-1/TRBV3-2 CASSGTGHQPQHF TGTGCCAGCTCCGGGACAGGGCATCAGCCCCAGCATTTT
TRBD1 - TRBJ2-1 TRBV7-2 CASSTGTGPYNEQFF TGTGCCAGCTCGACCGGGACAGGGCCCTACAATGAGCAGTTCTTC
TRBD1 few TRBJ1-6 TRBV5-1 CASSWDRGLSPLHF TGCGCCAGCAGCTGGGACAGGGGGCTATCACCCCTCCACTTT
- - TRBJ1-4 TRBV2 CASRELGGLEKLFF TGTGCCAGCAGAGAGTTGGGGGGGCTTGAAAAACTGTTTTTT
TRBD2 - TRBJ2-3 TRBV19 CASNQRGGRDTQYF TGTGCCAGTAACCAGCGGGGGGGGCGGGATACGCAGTATTTT
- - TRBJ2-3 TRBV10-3 CAISLGGGGTDTQYF TGTGCCATCAGCCTAGGGGGTGGGGGCACAGATACGCAGTATTTT
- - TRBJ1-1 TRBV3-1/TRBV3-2 CASSQDGRVGNTEAFF TGTGCCAGCAGCCAAGATGGGAGGGTCGGGAACACTGAAGCTTTCTTT
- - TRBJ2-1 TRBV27 CASSPIGSGRGGAYNEQFF TGTGCCAGCAGTCCCATTGGGAGCGGAAGGGGGGGGGCCTACAATGAGCAGTTCTTC
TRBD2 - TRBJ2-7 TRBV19 CASSSGSAGNYEQYF TGTGCCAGTAGTAGCGGGAGTGCGGGTAACTACGAGCAGTACTTC
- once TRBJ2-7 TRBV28 CASSFFEGSYEQYF TGTGCCAGCAGTTTTTTCGAGGGATCCTACGAGCAGTACTTC
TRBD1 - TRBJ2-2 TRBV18 CASSQSGGASGELFF TGTGCCAGCTCACAATCAGGGGGCGCCTCCGGGGAGCTGTTTTTT
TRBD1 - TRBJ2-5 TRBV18 CASSPLQGAGQETQYF TGTGCCAGCTCACCACTCCAGGGGGCGGGCCAAGAGACCCAGTACTTC